A single sample is the source of the 9 T cell receptor beta chains below, sequenced in a study of T cells in tuberculosis. TCRdb's copy holds only in-frame clones and misses some; the assay was immunoSEQ multiplex PCR. The sample records some 49,000 clones, nearly 95% being singletons. The time point was: new active TB diagnosis, blood taken before or within 7 days of starting treatment. The sequencing used PBMCs, collected at tuberculosis diagnosis. Receptor source: an adult with tuberculosis.

J is TRBJ2-7 and V is TRBV29-1, with 8 bases that match TRBD2. V shed 7 bases and J 0 bases; nucleotides not matched to a gene: 17. The CDR3 totals 17 residues. Looked up from germline, CDR1 is SQVTM and CDR2 is ANQGSEA. The CDR3 DNA reads TGCAGCGCGGGCCGGGGAATAACCGGGACTAGCTCCTACGAGCAGTACTTC. The encoded protein is CSAGRGITGTSSYEQYF.

V gene TRBV23-1 combines with J gene TRBJ2-7, with a possible D match to TRBD1 (6 bases). TRBV23-1 falls under the ORF class, with uncertain function. V dropped 4 bases and J dropped 3 bases, with 16 bases sitting between them. The CDR3 is made up of 15 amino acids. This chain's CDR3 is CASSPKRQALYEQYF. The CDR3 DNA follows: TGCGCCAGCAGTCCCAAACGACAGGCCCTCTACGAGCAGTACTTC.

The V call is TRBV11-2, the J call TRBJ2-7, with 11 bases fitting TRBD2. The CDR3 loop spans 16 amino acids. Germline V gives CDR1 SGHAT, CDR2 FQNNGV. V was clipped by 1 base and J by 3 bases; unmatched bases: 5. The CDR3 DNA follows: TGTGCCAGCAGCTTAGTGCATGGACTAGCGGGCTACGAGCAGTACTTC. Protein product: CASSLVHGLAGYEQYF.

In DNA form, the CDR3 reads TGTGCCAGCCATCCCCGGTCCCACACTGAAGCTTTCTTT. It specifies CASHPRSHTEAFF. The chain combines TRBV7-8 with TRBJ1-1; no clear D gene. Germline lookup yields CDR1 SGHVS and CDR2 FQNEAQ. This CDR3 has 13 residues. V was shortened by 8 bases and J by 3 bases, with 13 bases between the two germline ends.

A single count supports this clone. The chain combines TRBV5-1 with TRBJ2-3, with D maybe TRBD1 (6 bases). The V and J ends lost 0 bases and 5 bases respectively, with 13 bases between them. This CDR3 spans 15 amino acids. Germline values: CDR1 SGHRS, CDR2 YFSETQ. CDR3 in DNA: TGCGCCAGCAGCTTGGAGGGGGTCTTAGGAGATACGCAGTATTTT. This codes for CASSLEGVLGDTQYF.

The chain links TRBV7-9 to TRBJ2-1; 14 nucleotides agree with TRBD2. Losses at the gene ends were 5 bases for V and 1 base for J; bases not matched to a gene: 7. This CDR3 has 18 amino acids. From germline, CDR1 is SEHNR and CDR2 FQNEAQ (reference sequence). The CDR3 loop is CASSPRLAGGPSYNEQFF. The CDR3 DNA reads as TGTGCCAGCAGCCCAAGACTAGCGGGAGGGCCGTCCTACAATGAGCAGTTCTTC.

The chain employs TRBV5-4 and TRBJ2-5; 14 nucleotides agree with TRBD2. From germline, CDR1 is SGHNT and CDR2 YYREEE (reference sequence). CDR3 length: 18 residues. The V segment lost 4 bases and the J segment 2 bases; nucleotides outside the gene matches: 10. This chain's CDR3 is CASSLQGLAGVGQETQYF. CDR3 coding DNA: TGTGCCAGCAGCCTACAGGGACTAGCGGGAGTAGGGCAAGAGACCCAGTACTTC.

The chain carries TRBV15 and TRBJ2-1; 8 bases fit TRBD2. Germline V CDR1 and CDR2: LNHNV, YYDKDF (reference sequence). The CDR3 covers 14 residues. V shed 0 bases, J shed 10 bases, and the junction held 5 bases outside the gene matches. This CDR3 reads CATSRDVGLEEQFF. CDR3 DNA sequence: TGTGCCACCAGCAGAGATGTGGGACTAGAGGAGCAGTTCTTC.

This sequence joins TRBV27 and TRBJ2-1, with 8 bases identical to TRBD1. CDR3 length: 16 residues. CDR1 and CDR2 from the germline V gene are MNHEY and SMNVEV (reference sequence). V shed 8 bases, J shed 5 bases, and the junction held 14 bases outside the gene matches. The CDR3 reads CASQFGQGQPDNEQFF. The CDR3 region has the DNA TGTGCCAGCCAATTTGGACAGGGACAGCCCGACAATGAGCAGTTCTTC.